This entry is about one T cell receptor beta chain. The antigen is not known. The CDR3 extends over 11 amino acids. Trimming took off 6 bases at V and 6 bases at J, with 11 bases between the two ends. Germline CDR1 SQVTM, CDR2 ANQGSEA. This entry is derived from a study of siplizumab effects on memory and regulatory T cells. Notes on the study in general: Mapping to unstimulated subsets was achieved for only a minor fraction of alloreactive clones. Tregs proliferating in siplizumab cultures lacked confirmation of their suppressive function. Significant reduction of alloreactive sequences traceable to unstimulated CD4+ memory cells was observed with siplizumab.

Measured with immunoSEQ multiplex PCR; TCRdb has only the in-frame clones, and not every one. The table lists 99,000 or so clones, more than 85% of them singletons. The specimen was Tregs sorted from blood. The V and J genes are TRBV29-1 and TRBJ1-2, with D unresolved. The receptor comes from a human donor in good health. CDR3: CSVLSGNGYTF. CDR3 coding DNA: TGCAGCGTCTTATCGGGAAATGGCTACACCTTC.